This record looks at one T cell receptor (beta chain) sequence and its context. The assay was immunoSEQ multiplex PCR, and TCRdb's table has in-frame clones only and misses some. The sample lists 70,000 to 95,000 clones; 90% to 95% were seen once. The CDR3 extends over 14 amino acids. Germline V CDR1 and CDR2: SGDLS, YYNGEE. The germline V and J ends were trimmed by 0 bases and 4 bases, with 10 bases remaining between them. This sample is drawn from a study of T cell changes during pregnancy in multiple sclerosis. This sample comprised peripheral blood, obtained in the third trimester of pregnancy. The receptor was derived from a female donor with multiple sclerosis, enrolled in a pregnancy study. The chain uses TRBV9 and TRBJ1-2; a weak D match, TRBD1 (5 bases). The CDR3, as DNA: TGTGCCAGCAGCGTAGACAGGATTACCTATGGCTACACCTTC. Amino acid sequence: CASSVDRITYGYTF.